Each of the 8 T cell receptor beta chains below was sequenced from the same sample in a study of beta chain features in type 1 diabetes. Expressed TCRB transcripts were sequenced after all isolated RNA was converted to cDNA. Measured with immunoSEQ multiplex PCR; TCRdb has only the in-frame clones, and not every one. Altogether about 140,000 clones are present, around 7% being singletons, with the ten largest covering about 1.5%. Sequenced sample: central memory CD4+ T cells from blood. These receptors were obtained from a woman aged 25 to 39 in good health.

The rearrangement links TRBV30 to TRBJ1-1, with unresolved D. Germline V lookup: CDR1 GTSNPN, CDR2 SVGIG (reference sequence). CDR3 length equals 19 residues. Trimming removed 6 bases from V and 6 bases from J, with 35 bases in between. The DNA of the CDR3 is TGTGCCTGCAAGCGGTATGGGAGGGCGGAGGTGACGACGCCCTCTGAAGCTTTCTTT. This codes for CACKRYGRAEVTTPSEAFF.

J is TRBJ1-4 and V is TRBV19; 7 positions agree with TRBD1. From germline, CDR1 is LNHDA and CDR2 SQIVND (reference sequence). CDR3 length: 15 residues. The V segment lost 5 bases and the J segment 8 bases; nucleotides outside the gene matches: 11. The CDR3 coding sequence is TGTGCCAGTAGTCCGGGCCGACAGGGTGGCGAAAAACTGTTTTTT. Encoded protein: CASSPGRQGGEKLFF.

This clone was observed a few times. The V and J genes are TRBV7-2 and TRBJ2-3; 8 nucleotides agree with TRBD2. This CDR3 has 16 amino acids. V dropped 5 bases and J dropped 1; count of bases not matched to a gene: 8. The germline CDR1 and CDR2 sequences are SGHTA and FQGNSA. Written as DNA, the CDR3 is TGTGCCAGCAGCGTCGGGGGGGGGTTTGGCACAGATACGCAGTATTTT. It is translated as CASSVGGGFGTDTQYF. Variable domain in full (rest from reference TRBV7-2 and TRBJ2-3): GAGVSQSPSNKVTEKGKDVELRCDPISGHTALYWYRQSLGQGLEFLIYFQGNSAPDKSGLPSDRFSAERTGGSVSTLTIQRTQQEDSAVYLCASSVGGGFGTDTQYFGPGTRLTVL.

This chain joins TRBV7-9 and TRBJ2-1, with a tentative D call TRBD1 (5 bases). CDR1 and CDR2 (germline): SEHNR, FQNEAQ (reference sequence). The CDR3 has 16 amino acids. V was trimmed by 2 bases and J by 8 bases, leaving 19 bases between them. CDR3 nucleotide sequence: TGTGCCAGCAGCTTATGGGGCTTGCACTCGGGTGATGAGCAGTTCTTC. Amino acid sequence: CASSLWGLHSGDEQFF.

The CDR3 spells CASSVSDRGNTEAFF. CDR3 nucleotides: TGTGCCAGCAGCGTCTCTGATAGAGGAAACACTGAAGCTTTCTTT. The rearrangement uses TRBV7-8 and TRBJ1-1, with D unresolved. Germline loops: CDR1 SGHVS, CDR2 FQNEAQ. V lost 5 bases to trimming and J lost 2 bases, with 15 bases between them. The CDR3 extends over 15 amino acids.

The genes are TRBV25-1 and TRBJ1-2, with D possibly TRBD1 on 5 matching bases. Germline CDR1 is MGHDK and CDR2 is SYGVNS. V was shortened by 3 bases and J by 4 bases, with 6 bases between the two germline ends. This CDR3 region has 12 residues. The CDR3 is CASSDRVYGYTF. CDR3 in DNA: TGTGCCAGCAGTGACAGGGTCTATGGCTACACCTTC.

The chain carries TRBV5-1 and TRBJ2-3; 8 bases line up with TRBD1. This CDR3 has 15 residues. V dropped 4 bases and J dropped 0; count of bases not matched to a gene: 4. Germline V CDR1 and CDR2: SGHRS, YFSETQ. The CDR3 protein is CASSPWTGSTDTQYF. In nucleotides, the CDR3 is TGCGCCAGCAGCCCATGGACAGGGAGCACAGATACGCAGTATTTT.

In this sample, this clone turned up a few times. The chain joins TRBV5-6 to TRBJ1-2; no reliable D call. Trimming pared 4 bases from V and 1 base from J, leaving 11 bases between. This CDR3 has 14 amino acids. Germline V gives CDR1 SGHDT, CDR2 YYEEEE. CDR3 amino acids: CASSPRAVNYGYTF. The CDR3, as DNA: TGTGCCAGCAGCCCGAGGGCAGTTAACTATGGCTACACCTTC. Based on the CDR3 plus reference TRBV5-6 and TRBJ1-2, the full variable domain is DAGVTQSPTHLIKTRGQQVTLRCSPKSGHDTVSWYQQALGQGPQFIFQYYEEEERQRGNFPDRFSGHQFPNYSSELNVNALLLGDSALYLCASSPRAVNYGYTFGSGTRLTVV.